This T cell receptor (beta chain) was sequenced during a study of T cell responses to AZD1222 COVID-19 vaccine. This CDR3 comprises 16 residues. Unmatched junction bases numbered 13, after V lost 5 bases and J lost 7 bases. Per the germline V gene, CDR1 is MGHDK and CDR2 is SYGVNS. Using immunoSEQ multiplex PCR, the repertoire was profiled, and TCRdb retains in-frame clones only, with some absent. The data show roughly 98,000 clones, roughly 84% seen once. Timing groups of about 4 and about 12 weeks for second doses were pooled. The sequence was obtained from an adult who received the AZD1222 COVID-19 vaccine. The chain recombines TRBV25-1 with TRBJ2-1, with 8 bases lining up with TRBD1. Here the sequenced sample was peripheral blood, taken 28 days after the second AZD1222 dose. The CDR3 region is CASSNRGSGVGNEQFF. As DNA, the CDR3 is TGTGCCAGCAGTAACAGGGGGTCGGGAGTGGGAAATGAGCAGTTCTTC. The variable domain in full, with the rest retrieved from reference TRBV25-1 and TRBJ2-1, is EADIYQTPRYLVIGTGKKITLECSQTMGHDKMYWYQQDPGMELHLIHYSYGVNSTEKGDLSSESTVSRIRTEHFPLTLESARPSHTSQYLCASSNRGSGVGNEQFFGPGTRLTVL.